One TCR beta chain is described in this entry. This entry comes from a study of cytotoxic CD8 clonotypes in ibrutinib-treated CLL. Data came from immunoSEQ multiplex PCR; TCRdb stores just in-frame clones and leaves some out. The table records about 160,000 clones, less than 85% of them present only once. The CDR3 has 14 amino acids. Unmatched junction bases numbered 10, after V lost 8 bases and J lost 4 bases. CDR1 MNHEY and CDR2 SMNVEV come from the germline V gene (reference sequence). This rearrangement joins TRBV27 to TRBJ1-2; 7 bases are a match to TRBD1. The sample consisted of PBMCs, taken after 24 months of ibrutinib treatment. The sequence derives from a human donor with chronic lymphocytic leukemia. The CDR3 region is CASRATGFLYGYTF. The CDR3 DNA is TGTGCCAGCCGGGCGACAGGGTTCCTCTATGGCTACACCTTC.